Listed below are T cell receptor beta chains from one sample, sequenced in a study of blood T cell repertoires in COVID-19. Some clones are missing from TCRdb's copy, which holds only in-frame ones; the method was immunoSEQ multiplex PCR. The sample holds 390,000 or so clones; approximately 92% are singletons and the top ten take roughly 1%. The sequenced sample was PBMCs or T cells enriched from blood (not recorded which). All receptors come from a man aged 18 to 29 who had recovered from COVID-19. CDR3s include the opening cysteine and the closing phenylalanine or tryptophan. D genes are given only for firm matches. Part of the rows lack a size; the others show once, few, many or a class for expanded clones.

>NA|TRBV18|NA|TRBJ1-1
CASSPGHPNTEAFF
TGTGCCAGCTCACCAGGCCACCCGAACACTGAAGCTTTCTTT
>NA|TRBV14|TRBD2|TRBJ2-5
CASSRTSGRAMGTQYF
TGTGCCAGCAGTCGGACTAGCGGGAGGGCCATGGGGACCCAGTACTTC
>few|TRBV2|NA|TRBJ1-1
CASSSDSLNTEAFF
TGTGCCAGCAGTTCAGACAGTTTGAACACTGAAGCTTTCTTT
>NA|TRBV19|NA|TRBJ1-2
CASSIVASTNYGYTF
TGTGCCAGTAGTATAGTAGCCAGCACTAACTATGGCTACACCTTC
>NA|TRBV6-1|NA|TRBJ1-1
CASSEVRIPPQRGAFF
TGTGCCAGCAGTGAGGTCAGGATTCCCCCCCAGCGCGGGGCTTTCTTT
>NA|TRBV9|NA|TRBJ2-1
CASSGEGVSYNEQFF
TGTGCCAGCAGCGGGGAGGGGGTATCCTACAATGAGCAGTTCTTC
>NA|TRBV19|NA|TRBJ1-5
CASRTVQGSNQPQHF
TGTGCCAGTAGGACTGTACAGGGTAGCAATCAGCCCCAGCATTTT
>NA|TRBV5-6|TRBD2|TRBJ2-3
CASSWGLAGGTDTQYF
TGTGCCAGCAGCTGGGGACTAGCGGGGGGGACAGATACGCAGTATTTT
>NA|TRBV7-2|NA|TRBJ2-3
CASSLGRRDTQYF
TGTGCCAGCAGCTTAGGCCGCCGGGATACGCAGTATTTT
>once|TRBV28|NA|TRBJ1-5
CASISGGSNQPQHF
TGTGCCAGCATTTCGGGGGGGAGCAATCAGCCCCAGCATTTT
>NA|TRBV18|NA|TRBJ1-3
CASSPGTYDAIYF
TGTGCCAGCTCACCAGGGACTTATGACGCCATATATTTT
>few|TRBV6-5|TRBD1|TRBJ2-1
CASSYLRQGNEQFF
TGTGCCAGCAGTTACCTTAGACAGGGGAATGAGCAGTTCTTC
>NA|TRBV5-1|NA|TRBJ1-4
CASSPPETGRKLFF
TGCGCCAGCAGCCCGCCTGAGACCGGGAGAAAACTGTTTTTT
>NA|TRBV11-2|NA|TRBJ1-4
CASSLGFGTGEKLFF
TGTGCCAGCAGCTTAGGGTTCGGGACTGGTGAAAAACTGTTTTTT
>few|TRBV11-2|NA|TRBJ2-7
CASSYQSGTGPYEQYF
TGTGCCAGCAGCTACCAAAGCGGGACAGGCCCCTACGAGCAGTACTTC
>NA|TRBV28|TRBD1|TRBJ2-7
CATFPGTGPYEQYF
TGTGCCACCTTTCCCGGGACAGGGCCCTACGAGCAGTACTTC
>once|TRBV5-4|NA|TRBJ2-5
CASSLGGLEETQYF
TGTGCCAGCAGCTTGGGAGGATTAGAAGAGACCCAGTACTTC
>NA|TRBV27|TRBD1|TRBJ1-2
CASSPRTGGYGYTF
TGTGCCAGCAGTCCCCGGACAGGGGGTTATGGCTACACCTTC
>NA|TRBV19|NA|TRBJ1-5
CASSIVTRGNQPQHF
TGTGCCAGTAGTATAGTGACACGCGGGAATCAGCCCCAGCATTTT
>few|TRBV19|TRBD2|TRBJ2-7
CASSRTLAGGPSYEQYF
TGTGCCAGCTCACGCACGCTAGCGGGAGGTCCATCCTACGAGCAGTACTTC
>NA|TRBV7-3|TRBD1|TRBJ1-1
CASSRQGGTEAFF
TGTGCCAGTAGTCGACAGGGGGGCACTGAAGCTTTCTTT
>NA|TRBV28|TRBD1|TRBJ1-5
CASSFPGGTFGNQPQHF
TGTGCCAGCAGTTTCCCAGGGGGGACATTTGGCAATCAGCCCCAGCATTTT
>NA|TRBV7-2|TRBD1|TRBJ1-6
CASSLPPGQGHF
TGTGCCAGCAGCCTACCACCGGGACAGGGACACTTT
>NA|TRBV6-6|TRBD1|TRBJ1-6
CASSRAGQASSYNSPLHF
TGTGCCAGCAGTCGAGCGGGACAGGCGAGCTCCTATAATTCACCCCTCCACTTT